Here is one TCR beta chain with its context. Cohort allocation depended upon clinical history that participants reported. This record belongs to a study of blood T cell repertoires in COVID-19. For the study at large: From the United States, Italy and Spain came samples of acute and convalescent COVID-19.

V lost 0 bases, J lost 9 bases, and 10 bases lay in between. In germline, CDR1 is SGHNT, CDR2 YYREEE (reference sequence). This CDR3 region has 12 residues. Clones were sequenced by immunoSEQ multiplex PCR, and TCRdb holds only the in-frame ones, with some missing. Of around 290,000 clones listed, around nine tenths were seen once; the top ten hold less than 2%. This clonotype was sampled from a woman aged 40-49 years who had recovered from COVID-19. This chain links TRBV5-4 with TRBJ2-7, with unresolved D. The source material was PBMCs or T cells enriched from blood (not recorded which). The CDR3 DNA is TGTGCCAGCAGCTTGGACCCTGGGCGGCAGTACTTC. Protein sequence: CASSLDPGRQYF.